This T cell receptor (beta chain) was documented in a study of beta chain features in type 1 diabetes. Findings and caveats of the study: Among patients with Type 1 diabetes, TCRB CDR3s were moderately but significantly shorter in every one of the four CD4+ subsets.

The sequenced template was cDNA made from the entire isolated RNA. TCRdb's table, derived via immunoSEQ multiplex PCR, lists solely in-frame clones and lacks some. Of some 45,000 clones detected, 66% appear once; the ten largest clones hold about 2%. Between the trimmed V and J ends, which lost 6 bases and 1 base, there was a span of 15 bases. The CDR3 contains 14 residues. In germline, CDR1 is SQVTM, CDR2 ANQGSEA. Points on this clone: The antigen remains unidentified.

This TCR derives from a woman aged 18-29 years with type 1 diabetes. This chain uses TRBV29-1 with TRBJ1-2, with a tentative D call TRBD1 (6 bases). The sequenced sample was Tregs from blood. The CDR3 sequence is CSVSTGSGNYGYTF. The CDR3 region has the DNA TGCAGCGTCTCAACAGGGAGTGGTAACTATGGCTACACCTTC.